This T cell receptor (beta chain) was identified during a study of CD8 T cells in ankylosing spondylitis. Study-wide results and limits: Both synovial fluid and blood in reactive arthritis had previously been reported to carry some motif variants. About 8 highly homologous variants formed a TCR beta motif that appeared characteristic of ankylosing spondylitis blood. A CD8+ phenotype characterized the disease-linked clones, which were relatively rare in peripheral blood. Disease-linked clones were reportedly significantly enriched in matched ankylosing spondylitis synovial fluid.

This clonotype showed up many times. Its target is unknown. Quantitative barcoded 5'-RACE was used to prepare TCR beta libraries. From the 5' RACE reads, TCRdb called clonotypes with MiXCR, one entry per CDR3 protein. The data contain about 220,000 distinct CDR3 sequences, 7.3% of them singletons. V shed 1 base and J shed 3 bases, with 3 bases lying between them. CDR3 length: 12 amino acids. Germline CDR1 SNHLY, CDR2 FYNNEI. V and J are TRBV2 and TRBJ1-1; D not resolved. The clonotype was recovered from a male donor with ankylosing spondylitis. The specimen sequenced was blood, either unsorted or a sorted T cell fraction (not recorded which). In nucleotides, the CDR3 is TGTGCCAGCAGTGAAGAGTACACTGAAGCTTTCTTT. Translation gives CASSEEYTEAFF. The entire variable domain, with the rest obtained from reference TRBV2 and TRBJ1-1, is as follows: EPEVTQTPSHQVTQMGQEVILRCVPISNHLYFYWYRQILGQKVEFLVSFYNNEISEKSEIFDDQFSVERPDGSNFTLKIRSTKLEDSAMYFCASSEEYTEAFFGQGTRLTVV.